A selection of T cell receptor beta chains follows, all from one sample in a study of regulatory T cells in long-lasting Graves disease. TCRdb reprocessed the multiplex PCR reads via MiXCR and lists one record per CDR3 protein. Counted here are 400,000 to 500,000 distinct CDR3 sequences, less than 25% occurring once; the ten biggest clones make up 7% to 9.5%. The material was peripheral blood mononuclear cells (PBMCs), obtained when the disease was refractory, from a patient treated with antithyroid drugs. Receptors were obtained from a female donor with Graves disease. Both conserved end residues are part of each CDR3. A D gene is named only where the DNA matches it firmly. A clone size is listed for some rows: how often the clone was seen (once, few, many), or a class if it is expanded.

NA	NA	15	TRBV4-1	TRBJ1-5	CASSQDPLVNQPQHF	TGCGCCAGCAGCCAAGACCCGTTAGTCAATCAGCCCCAGCATTTT
TRBD2	many	15	TRBV14	TRBJ2-7	CASSHTSGRFDEQYF	TGTGCCAGCAGCCACACTAGCGGGAGGTTCGACGAGCAGTACTTC
TRBD2	NA	15	TRBV28	TRBJ2-5	CASKSWGGPQETQYF	TGTGCCAGCAAGTCATGGGGGGGACCTCAAGAGACCCAGTACTTC
NA	NA	15	TRBV5-7	TRBJ2-7	CASSLAAKVAYEQYF	TGTGCCAGCAGCTTGGCGGCAAAGGTGGCCTACGAGCAGTACTTC
NA	NA	11	TRBV29-1	TRBJ1-2	CSVVNSYGYTF	TGCAGCGTAGTTAATTCCTATGGCTACACCTTC
TRBD1	many	14	TRBV6-2/TRBV6-3	TRBJ2-5	CASSKPQGAETQYF	TGTGCCAGCAGTAAACCGCAGGGGGCAGAGACCCAGTACTTC
NA	many	13	TRBV10-3	TRBJ1-2	CAIAPGPVYGYTF	TGTGCCATAGCTCCCGGACCGGTCTATGGCTACACCTTC
TRBD2	NA	14	TRBV29-1	TRBJ2-7	CSALTSGSFYEQYF	TGCAGCGCATTGACTAGCGGGAGCTTCTACGAGCAGTACTTC
NA	NA	12	TRBV28	TRBJ1-6	CASSLYDSPLHF	TGTGCCAGCAGTTTGTATGATTCACCCCTCCACTTT
TRBD1	few	16	TRBV18	TRBJ2-2	CASSPRTGENTGELFF	TGTGCCAGCTCACCACGGACAGGGGAGAACACCGGGGAGCTGTTTTTT
NA	few	15	TRBV20-1	TRBJ2-2	CSARPDDSNTGELFF	TGCAGTGCTAGACCCGACGACAGTAACACCGGGGAGCTGTTTTTT
NA	NA	17	TRBV3-1	TRBJ2-2	CASSHMARGLGTGELFF	TGTGCCAGCAGCCATATGGCGAGGGGCTTGGGCACCGGGGAGCTGTTTTTT
TRBD2	NA	15	TRBV20-1	TRBJ2-7	CSARLSGRSGYEQYF	TGCAGTGCAAGGTTAAGCGGGAGGTCTGGGTACGAGCAGTACTTC
NA	NA	13	TRBV7-9	TRBJ1-3	CASSLIPGNTIYF	TGTGCCAGCAGCTTAATCCCAGGAAACACCATATATTTT
TRBD1	few	15	TRBV4-1	TRBJ2-7	CASSHSGTGPYEQYF	TGCGCCAGCAGCCACTCCGGGACAGGCCCATACGAGCAGTACTTC
NA	many	14	TRBV14	TRBJ1-2	CASSQEDSPYGYTF	TGTGCCAGCAGCCAAGAAGACAGTCCCTATGGCTACACCTTC
NA	NA	19	TRBV18	TRBJ1-5	CASSPGLGRGPGYGGPQHF	TGTGCCAGCTCACCGGGGCTTGGTCGGGGACCGGGCTATGGTGGGCCCCAGCATTTT
TRBD1	many	13	TRBV28	TRBJ1-2	CASLRDSNYGYTF	TGTGCCAGCCTTCGGGACAGTAACTATGGCTACACCTTC
NA	many	13	TRBV30	TRBJ1-1	CAWKGRLNTEAFF	TGTGCCTGGAAGGGGAGACTGAACACTGAAGCTTTCTTT
TRBD1	NA	19	TRBV27	TRBJ2-6	CASSYSGQAVRSGANVLTF	TGTGCCAGCAGTTACTCGGGACAGGCAGTTCGCTCTGGGGCCAACGTCCTGACTTTC
NA	NA	18	TRBV7-2	TRBJ1-6	CASSFFRNLLAGNSPLHF	TGTGCCAGCAGCTTTTTCCGGAACTTGTTGGCGGGTAATTCACCCCTCCACTTT
TRBD1	many	16	TRBV11-2	TRBJ2-2	CASSSRTGGRTGELFF	TGTGCCAGCAGCTCCCGGACAGGGGGCCGAACCGGGGAGCTGTTTTTT
NA	many	18	TRBV11-2	TRBJ2-7	CASSSTDQDYLMGNEQYF	TGTGCCAGCAGCTCCACCGACCAGGACTACCTAATGGGAAACGAGCAGTACTTC
TRBD1	few	15	TRBV4-1	TRBJ1-1	CASSQRTGRNTEAFF	TGCGCCAGCAGCCAGAGGACAGGGAGGAACACTGAAGCTTTCTTT
TRBD1	many	14	TRBV7-2	TRBJ1-5	CASSSTGSGQPQHF	TGTGCCAGCAGCTCGACAGGGTCGGGCCAGCCCCAGCATTTT
NA	NA	14	TRBV6-1	TRBJ2-7	CAGKPGVGFVEQYF	TGTGCCGGCAAACCGGGAGTGGGGTTTGTGGAGCAGTACTTC
NA	once	14	TRBV5-1	TRBJ1-1	CASSLAGYHTEAFF	TGCGCCAGCAGCTTGGCCGGGTATCATACTGAAGCTTTCTTT
NA	many	14	TRBV3-1	TRBJ2-2	CASSPTLDTGELFF	TGTGCCAGCAGCCCGACCTTAGACACCGGGGAGCTGTTTTTT
TRBD2	few	16	TRBV7-9	TRBJ2-5	CASSPGGLAAQETQYF	TGTGCCAGCAGCCCGGGGGGACTAGCGGCACAAGAGACCCAGTACTTC
NA	NA	11	TRBV28	TRBJ1-2	CASARLYGYTF	TGTGCCAGCGCCAGACTCTATGGCTACACCTTC
NA	many	16	TRBV6-2/TRBV6-3	TRBJ2-5	CASSYSRGSYQETQYF	TGTGCCAGCAGTTACAGTAGGGGATCGTACCAAGAGACCCAGTACTTC
TRBD2	NA	18	TRBV9	TRBJ2-7	CASSPSPGLAGVSFEQYF	TGTGCCAGCAGCCCTTCCCCGGGACTAGCGGGAGTTTCGTTTGAGCAGTACTTC
NA	NA	14	TRBV20-1	TRBJ2-2	CSATGRAHTGELFF	TGCAGTGCTACCGGACGGGCGCACACCGGGGAGCTGTTTTTT
NA	NA	15	TRBV6-4	TRBJ2-3	CASGASGESTDTQYF	TGTGCCAGCGGAGCGTCAGGGGAAAGCACAGATACGCAGTATTTT
NA	NA	13	TRBV30	TRBJ1-4	CAWRWGGGEKLFF	TGTGCCTGGAGATGGGGGGGGGGAGAAAAACTGTTTTTT
NA	many	14	TRBV28	TRBJ2-5	CASNDIRGQETQYF	TGTGCCAGCAACGACATCCGGGGTCAAGAGACCCAGTACTTC
NA	NA	12	TRBV6-1	TRBJ2-7	CASSPSLAEQYF	TGTGCCAGCAGCCCCTCTCTAGCCGAGCAGTACTTC
NA	NA	15	TRBV24-1	TRBJ2-2	CATSDSLENTGELFF	TGTGCCACCAGTGATTCCCTAGAGAACACCGGGGAGCTGTTTTTT
TRBD1	NA	14	TRBV7-2	TRBJ2-3	CASSPDRVGDTQYF	TGTGCCAGCAGCCCGGACAGGGTCGGGGATACGCAGTATTTT
TRBD1	many	15	TRBV28	TRBJ2-7	CASSTPPTGTYEQYF	TGTGCCAGCAGTACACCCCCGACAGGGACGTACGAGCAGTACTTC
NA	many	16	TRBV6-1	TRBJ1-1	CASSRVGLRGSTEAFF	TGTGCCAGCTCCAGGGTGGGCTTAAGGGGCAGCACTGAAGCTTTCTTT
NA	many	13	TRBV15	TRBJ1-1	CATSIKKGTEAFF	TGTGCCACCAGCATTAAAAAGGGCACTGAAGCTTTCTTT
NA	many	14	TRBV12-3/TRBV12-4	TRBJ1-5	CASSPGQPWEPQHF	TGTGCCAGCAGTCCAGGACAGCCTTGGGAGCCCCAGCATTTT
NA	few	13	TRBV27	TRBJ1-5	CASSTATSQPQHF	TGTGCCAGCAGTACGGCGACAAGTCAGCCCCAGCATTTT
NA	few	12	TRBV29-1	TRBJ2-7	CSVPGGLGEQYF	TGCAGCGTTCCTGGGGGACTCGGGGAGCAGTACTTC
NA	NA	16	TRBV6-1	TRBJ1-5	CASSEALLGSRWPQHF	TGTGCCAGCAGTGAAGCGCTTCTCGGGTCCCGTTGGCCCCAGCATTTT
NA	few	15	TRBV7-3	TRBJ2-2	CASSPGPSGTGELFF	TGTGCCAGCAGCCCGGGACCGAGCGGAACCGGGGAGCTGTTTTTT
NA	few	15	TRBV7-2	TRBJ2-7	CASSLLDIPQGEQYF	TGTGCCAGCAGCTTATTGGATATTCCTCAGGGGGAGCAGTACTTC
NA	NA	16	TRBV28	TRBJ2-1	CASSGNLARGIDEQFF	TGTGCCAGCAGCGGGAATCTGGCGAGAGGGATCGATGAGCAGTTCTTC
NA	many	15	TRBV7-9	TRBJ1-6	CASSRDGSYNSPLHF	TGTGCCAGCAGCCGGGACGGCTCCTATAATTCACCCCTCCACTTT
TRBD2	NA	16	TRBV7-3	TRBJ2-2	CASSQSPGLAAGELFF	TGTGCCAGCAGCCAAAGCCCGGGACTAGCTGCCGGGGAGCTGTTTTTT
TRBD1	many	13	TRBV20-1	TRBJ2-7	CSARGTGGDEQYF	TGCAGTGCTAGAGGGACAGGGGGCGACGAGCAGTACTTC
NA	few	19	TRBV15	TRBJ2-7	CATSRVSIPGQTTTYEQYF	TGTGCCACCAGCAGAGTTTCAATTCCAGGACAGACGACCACCTACGAGCAGTACTTC